A single sample is the source of the 5 T cell receptor beta chains below, sequenced in a study of blood T cell repertoires in COVID-19. Generated by immunoSEQ multiplex PCR, the TCRdb table keeps only in-frame clones and is missing some. The sample lists approximately 150,000 clones, about 85% seen once, with 6.2% in the top ten. The specimen was PBMCs or T cells enriched from blood (not recorded which). The receptors stem from a woman between 35 and 50 years old who had recovered from COVID-19.

This clone was counted only a few times. The V gene is TRBV5-8, the J gene TRBJ1-6; D remains ambiguous. Germline V lookup: CDR1 SGHTS, CDR2 YDEGEE. There are 16 residues in the CDR3. V was trimmed by 4 bases and J by 3 bases, leaving 14 bases between them. The chain's CDR3 is CASSTPTSFYNSPLHF. CDR3 DNA: TGTGCCAGCAGCACCCCGACAAGCTTCTATAATTCACCCCTCCACTTT.

The CDR3 DNA sequence: TGTGCCAGCAGCCCCACGACTAGTACTTTGGGGGAGACCCAGTACTTC. Amino acids: CASSPTTSTLGETQYF. V gene TRBV4-2 combines with J gene TRBJ2-5; TRBD2 is a possible D gene (6 bases). In germline, CDR1 is LGHNA, CDR2 YNFKEQ. Trimming took off 4 bases at V and 5 bases at J, with 20 bases between the two ends. The CDR3 is 16 amino acids.

This chain links TRBV11-2 with TRBJ1-1; possibly TRBD1 for D (6 bases). CDR1 SGHAT and CDR2 FQNNGV come from the germline V gene. V was clipped by 1 base and J by 0 bases, with 9 bases between them. CDR3 length: 15 residues. The CDR3: CASSLAQGLNTEAFF. CDR3 coding DNA: TGTGCCAGCAGCTTAGCGCAGGGGTTGAACACTGAAGCTTTCTTT.

The gene calls are TRBV30 and TRBJ1-2; 10 bases match TRBD1. CDR3 length: 13 residues. Per germline, CDR1 GTSNPN and CDR2 SVGIG (reference sequence). The trim removed 4 bases at V and 6 bases at J, leaving 5 bases unmatched. The CDR3 sequence: CAWTTGTGDGYTF. CDR3 in DNA: TGTGCCTGGACAACCGGGACAGGGGATGGCTACACCTTC.

V is TRBV9 and J is TRBJ2-1; 12 nucleotides align to TRBD2. V trimming: 3 bases; J trimming: 6 bases; junction bases outside the gene matches: 7. The CDR3 runs to 16 residues. Per the germline V gene, CDR1 is SGDLS and CDR2 is YYNGEE. The CDR3 sequence: CASSETSGGWGNEQFF. Written as DNA, the CDR3 is TGTGCCAGCAGCGAGACTAGCGGGGGCTGGGGCAATGAGCAGTTCTTC.